These 19 T cell receptor beta chains were sequenced from one sample in a study of shared clonotypes between healthy human individuals. Clones were sequenced by immunoSEQ multiplex PCR, and TCRdb holds only the in-frame ones, with some missing. The table includes about 1 million clones, around 76% detected once. Sequencing was performed on memory CD4+ T cells sorted from blood. Documented subset: CD45RA-negative fraction. Source of these receptors: a man younger than 30 in good health.

The genes are TRBV7-9 and TRBJ1-2; 9 bases fit TRBD1. The CDR3 contains 14 residues. V dropped 5 bases and J dropped 7; count of bases not matched to a gene: 8. CDR1 is SEHNR, CDR2 FQNEAQ, per germline (reference sequence). This CDR3 is CASSPQQGAIGYTF. CDR3 nucleotide sequence: TGTGCCAGCAGCCCTCAACAGGGGGCGATTGGCTACACCTTC.

Regarding this clone: Other DNA sequences in the same sample also yield this CDR3. V gene TRBV7-9 combines with J gene TRBJ1-1; D unresolved. CDR3 length: 12 amino acids. Germline V gene data show CDR1 as SEHNR and CDR2 as FQNEAQ (reference sequence). The ends were cut back, 4 bases at V and 4 bases at J, with 7 bases in the middle. The CDR3 DNA follows: TGTGCCAGCAGCTCGCGCGGCACTGAAGCTTTCTTT. Its protein is CASSSRGTEAFF.

This clone was seen more than once but under ten times. The V and J genes are TRBV11-2 and TRBJ2-7; D remains ambiguous. Between the trimmed V and J ends, which lost 0 bases and 0 bases, there was a span of 9 bases. The CDR3 runs 15 residues. Germline lookup yields CDR1 SGHAT and CDR2 FQNNGV. Here the CDR3 reads CASSLELTSSYEQYF. In DNA, the CDR3 is TGTGCCAGCAGCTTAGAACTGACGAGCTCCTACGAGCAGTACTTC.

This clone was seen many times. This specimen includes other DNA sequences encoding the same CDR3. The genes are TRBV9 and TRBJ2-1; D ambiguous. Germline V gene lookup returns CDR1 SGDLS and CDR2 YYNGEE. The ends were cut back, 3 bases at V and 3 bases at J, with 13 bases in the middle. The CDR3 spans 15 residues. The CDR3 region is CASSARLALYNEQFF. DNA for the CDR3: TGTGCCAGCAGCGCCCGGCTGGCCCTCTACAATGAGCAGTTCTTC.

This clone was recorded a few times. This specimen includes other DNA sequences encoding the same CDR3. The V gene is TRBV7-9, the J gene TRBJ2-5; the match to TRBD2 covers 8 bases. CDR3 length: 15 amino acids. CDR1 and CDR2 (germline): SEHNR, FQNEAQ (reference sequence). J was trimmed by 2 bases and V by 2 bases; bases with no gene match: 4. This chain's CDR3 is CASSLRLASQETQYF. For the CDR3, the DNA is TGTGCCAGCAGCTTAAGACTAGCGAGTCAAGAGACCCAGTACTTC. Together with reference TRBV7-9 and TRBJ2-5, the CDR3 gives the full variable domain: DTGVSQNPRHKITKRGQNVTFRCDPISEHNRLYWYRQTLGQGPEFLTYFQNEAQLEKSRLLSDRFSAERPKGSFSTLEIQRTEQGDSAMYLCASSLRLASQETQYFGPGTRLLVL.

Turning to this clone: The sample holds other DNA sequences that translate to the same CDR3. This rearrangement joins TRBV18 to TRBJ1-2; D possibly corresponds to TRBD1 (5 bases). The CDR3 has 13 residues. Germline CDR1 KGHSH, CDR2 LQKENI. Trimming removed 3 bases from V and 4 bases from J, with 9 bases in between. CDR3 protein: CASSPSGSYGYTF. The DNA for the CDR3 is TGTGCCAGCTCACCTTCAGGGAGCTATGGCTACACCTTC. Looking up the rest from reference TRBV18 and TRBJ1-2 gives the full variable domain: NAGVMQNPRHLVRRRGQEARLRCSPMKGHSHVYWYRQLPEEGLKFMVYLQKENIIDESGMPKERFSAEFPKEGPSILRIQQVVRGDSAAYFCASSPSGSYGYTFGSGTRLTVV.

The chain joins TRBV7-9 to TRBJ1-2; perhaps TRBD1 as D (6 bases). Germline V lookup: CDR1 SEHNR, CDR2 FQNEAQ (reference sequence). V was trimmed by 1 base and J by 4 bases, leaving 19 bases between them. The CDR3 is 17 amino acids. The CDR3 loop reads CASSLGLPGASPYGYTF. CDR3 nucleotides: TGTGCCAGCAGCTTAGGCCTACCGGGGGCCAGTCCCTATGGCTACACCTTC.

In this sample, this clone turned up once. The V and J genes are TRBV10-2 and TRBJ1-4; D ambiguous. CDR1 and CDR2 (germline): WSHSY, SAAADI. V dropped 4 bases and J dropped 3 bases, with 9 bases sitting between them. The CDR3 is 14 residues long. In DNA, the CDR3 is TGCGCCAGCAGTGTTGGAGGGCCTAATGAAAAACTGTTTTTT. The encoded protein is CASSVGGPNEKLFF.

The chain has TRBV11-2 and TRBJ2-7; D gene ambiguous. The CDR3 totals 13 residues. Between the trimmed V and J ends, which lost 3 bases and 4 bases, there was a span of 10 bases. Per the germline V gene, CDR1 is SGHAT and CDR2 is FQNNGV. The CDR3 coding sequence is TGTGCCAGCAGCTTTTCGAGTGAGTACGAGCAGTACTTC. Protein product: CASSFSSEYEQYF.

The chain links TRBV5-6 to TRBJ2-6; 10 nucleotides align to TRBD1. Germline CDR1 SGHDT, CDR2 YYEEEE. V was pared by 4 bases and J by 4 bases, with 11 bases of the junction left unmatched. There are 18 residues in the CDR3. The CDR3 bases are TGTGCCAGCAGCCAGGTTGGGACAGGGGTCACCGGGGCCAACGTCCTGACTTTC. This codes for CASSQVGTGVTGANVLTF. The complete variable domain, with remaining parts taken from reference TRBV5-6 and TRBJ2-6, reads DAGVTQSPTHLIKTRGQQVTLRCSPKSGHDTVSWYQQALGQGPQFIFQYYEEEERQRGNFPDRFSGHQFPNYSSELNVNALLLGDSALYLCASSQVGTGVTGANVLTFGAGSRLTVL.

The V call is TRBV5-1, the J call TRBJ1-4; 7 bases line up with TRBD1. Germline V gives CDR1 SGHRS, CDR2 YFSETQ. This CDR3 spans 15 amino acids. V trimming: 5 bases; J trimming: 8 bases; junction bases outside the gene matches: 12. This CDR3 reads CASRRDGQQGEKLFF. The CDR3 region has the DNA TGCGCCAGCAGACGTGACGGGCAACAGGGGGAAAAACTGTTTTTT.

V and J are TRBV18 and TRBJ2-7; 8 nucleotides match TRBD2. Germline-derived CDR1 and CDR2 are KGHSH and LQKENI. Trimming took 2 bases from V and 1 from J; bases not matched to a gene: 7. The CDR3 loop spans 16 amino acids. In DNA form, the CDR3 reads TGTGCCAGCTCACCATTGATGGCGGGAGGTTCCTACGAGCAGTACTTC. Its protein is CASSPLMAGGSYEQYF.

The chain combines TRBV15 with TRBJ1-2; D uncertain. The CDR3 covers 14 residues. V was pared by 4 bases and J by 6 bases, with 15 bases between. Germline values: CDR1 LNHNV, CDR2 YYDKDF (reference sequence). CDR3 loop: CATSTRPDGNGYTF. The CDR3 region has the DNA TGTGCCACCAGCACCCGACCCGACGGGAATGGCTACACCTTC.

This chain connects TRBV29-1 to TRBJ2-2, with D perhaps assigned TRBD1 or TRBD2 (5 bases each). This CDR3 contains 12 residues. CDR1 SQVTM and CDR2 ANQGSEA come from the germline V gene. Trimming pared 7 bases from V and 7 bases from J, leaving 13 bases between. CDR3 region: CSEGSRGGELFF. The CDR3 DNA sequence: TGCAGCGAGGGGAGTAGGGGCGGGGAGCTGTTTTTT.

The chain has TRBV18 and TRBJ2-7; 8 bases align to TRBD1. This CDR3 is built from 15 residues. The ends lost 3 bases at V and 0 bases at J; junction bases unmatched: 4. CDR1 is KGHSH and CDR2 is LQKENI in the germline V gene. The CDR3 nucleotides read TGTGCCAGCTCACCGGGGACAGGCAGCTCCTACGAGCAGTACTTC. Amino acid sequence: CASSPGTGSSYEQYF.

V and J are TRBV4-2 and TRBJ2-2; perhaps TRBD2 as D (5 bases). Trimming took 0 bases from V and 1 from J, leaving 12 bases between them. Germline V gene sequence: CDR1 LGHNA, CDR2 YNFKEQ. CDR3 size: 17 residues. CDR3 residues: CASSQEAAGQNTGELFF. CDR3 nucleotides: TGTGCCAGCAGCCAAGAAGCGGCGGGTCAGAACACCGGGGAGCTGTTTTTT.

The chain has TRBV4-3 and TRBJ1-5, with D uncertain. Germline CDR1 is LGHNA and CDR2 is YSLEER. V gave up 8 bases and J gave up 1 base, with 24 bases separating them. The CDR3 has 18 amino acids. The CDR3, as DNA: TGCGCCAGCCACCTCTACAGTCGACCCCCAGCCAGCAATCAGCCCCAGCATTTT. It translates to CASHLYSRPPASNQPQHF.

This rearrangement joins TRBV5-6 to TRBJ2-1; 8 bases map to TRBD1. Germline V gives CDR1 SGHDT, CDR2 YYEEEE. J lost 0 bases, V lost 4 bases, and 9 bases had no gene match. The CDR3 contains 17 residues. The CDR3 loop reads CASSPYRGDRSYNEQFF. The CDR3 region has the DNA TGTGCCAGCAGCCCCTACAGGGGGGATCGCTCCTACAATGAGCAGTTCTTC.

This chain connects TRBV6-5 to TRBJ2-6; no clear D. The CDR3 totals 14 residues. The germline V gene encodes CDR1 MNHEY and CDR2 SVGAGI. The V end lost 7 bases, the J end lost 0 bases, and 7 bases lay between the germline ends. The DNA for the CDR3 is TGTGCCAGCAAGGCCGACTCTGGGGCCAACGTCCTGACTTTC. Residues: CASKADSGANVLTF.